This TCR beta chain stems from a study of T cells in localized non-small cell lung cancer. Broader study findings: Uninvolved adjacent lung had higher T cell clonality than tumor and all other tissues. Median detection of top 100 tumor clones in adjacent lung was around 59 clones.

About this clone: No antigen is known for it.

Trimming removed 5 bases at V and 0 bases at J, with 13 bases between. The germline gives CDR1 SGHNT, CDR2 YENEEA. The CDR3 has 16 amino acids. Libraries were prepared by immunoSEQ multiplex PCR; TCRdb keeps only in-frame clonotypes and omits some of them. This sample has 3,500 to 5,000 clones, with 30% found just once. V usage is TRBV11-3 and J usage is TRBJ1-4; no definite D call. The receptor was derived from a male donor aged 60 or over with stage III lung adenocarcinoma. The specimen was lung tumor tissue, collected before any cancer treatment. CDR3 protein: CASSQAISSTNEKLFF. DNA for the CDR3: TGTGCCAGCAGCCAAGCCATAAGTTCAACTAATGAAAAACTGTTTTTT.